The 8 T cell receptor beta chains in this list originate from one sample, sequenced in a study of vaccination effects on CD4 cells after COVID-19 (dated by TCRdb to 2021 to 2024). These receptors lack a known antigen. Library construction relied on the immunoSEQ multiplex PCR assay. Imported from immuneACCESS, the table was reduced by TCRdb to in-frame sequences with V and J called. These copies leave out some clones; in studies compared against another copy, an unresolved V gene accounts for under half, and the cause of the remainder is not known. Here the sample has roughly 29,000 clones; 60% to 80% occur a single time. The top ten hold about 9.8% of the sample. After 10 to 11 days of culture, CD4+ T cells were isolated with the EasySep CD4+ T cell isolation kit. Sample: CD4+ T cells from PBMCs cultured without peptide, taken before COVID-19 vaccination. These receptors all stem from a human donor who received a COVID-19 vaccine.

V and J are TRBV9 and TRBJ1-1; D not resolved. V gave up 0 bases and J gave up 1 base, with 10 bases separating them. CDR3 length: 15 amino acids. CDR1 and CDR2 (germline): SGDLS, YYNGEE. The CDR3 loop is CASSVVSPGNTEAFF. The CDR3 nucleotides read TGTGCCAGCAGCGTAGTGAGCCCTGGGAACACTGAAGCTTTCTTT.

This clone is a singleton in its sample. The V gene is TRBV7-9, the J gene TRBJ2-7; weak D call: TRBD2 (5 bases). Per germline, CDR1 SEHNR and CDR2 FQNEAQ (reference sequence). With 1 base removed from V and 2 bases from J, the gap between germline ends came to 6 bases. This CDR3 comprises 13 residues. The CDR3 DNA reads as TGTGCCAGCAGCTTAGTCGGGGCCTACGAGCAGTACTTC. Translation: CASSLVGAYEQYF.

V and J are TRBV7-8 and TRBJ2-7; D might be TRBD1 (5 bases). Germline V gives CDR1 SGHVS, CDR2 FQNEAQ. Trimming removed 4 bases at V and 4 bases at J, with 14 bases between. CDR3 length equals 14 residues. This CDR3 is CASSSSVQGYEQYF. The CDR3 region has the DNA TGTGCCAGCAGCTCAAGTGTCCAGGGATACGAGCAGTACTTC.

The rearrangement joins TRBV5-1 to TRBJ2-7; 8 nucleotides agree with TRBD1. The germline gives CDR1 SGHRS, CDR2 YFSETQ. After removal of 0 bases from V and 5 bases from J, the junction contained 10 bases not matched to a gene. The CDR3 has 16 residues. CDR3 protein: CASSLGSGQGANEQYF. The CDR3 DNA sequence: TGCGCCAGCAGCTTGGGGTCGGGGCAGGGGGCTAACGAGCAGTACTTC.

This chain joins TRBV12-5 and TRBJ2-2, with D perhaps matching TRBD1 or TRBD2 (5 bases each). Germline V gene lookup returns CDR1 LGHNT and CDR2 FRNRAP. V was pared by 4 bases and J by 6 bases, with 18 bases between. The CDR3 is made up of 16 amino acids. The CDR3 DNA sequence: TGTGCTAGTGGTTGGAACCTTCTGGTGGGGGCCGGGGAGCTGTTTTTT. Its translation: CASGWNLLVGAGELFF.

This clone came up a few times. The V call is TRBV14, the J call TRBJ2-3, with TRBD2 identical over 7 bases. Germline V gene lookup returns CDR1 SGHDN and CDR2 FVKESK. V lost 7 bases, J lost 1 base, and 5 bases stayed unmatched. The CDR3 runs 14 residues. The CDR3 loop is CASKAGVGTDTQYF. The CDR3 DNA sequence: TGTGCCAGCAAGGCGGGAGTGGGCACAGATACGCAGTATTTT.

The chain combines TRBV20-1 with TRBJ1-1; TRBD1 aligns across 7 bases. Germline V gives CDR1 DFQATT, CDR2 SNEGSKA (reference sequence). This CDR3 comprises 11 residues. Trimming cost V 5 bases and J 7 bases; bases outside gene matches: 4. CDR3 amino acids: CSAVTGVEAFF. The CDR3 bases are TGCAGTGCTGTCACAGGGGTTGAAGCTTTCTTT.

The sample holds a few counts of this clone. The rearrangement joins TRBV4-2 to TRBJ2-7; 12 nucleotides align to TRBD1. CDR1 is LGHNA, CDR2 YNFKEQ, per germline. Trimming took 0 bases from V and 6 from J; bases not matched to a gene: 6. The CDR3 totals 16 residues. CDR3 DNA sequence: TGTGCCAGCAGCCAAGACTTGGGACAGGGGGCATCCGAGCAGTACTTC. The encoded protein is CASSQDLGQGASEQYF.